This T cell receptor beta chain appears in the sequencing data of a study of identical twins' blood T cells. Deletions cut 1 base from V and 6 bases from J, with 11 bases between. Germline V lookup: CDR1 SGHDN, CDR2 FVKESK. CDR3 length: 14 residues. Each TCR cDNA library carried sample-specific barcodes on both ends. Using its own MiXCR run on the 5' RACE reads, TCRdb lists one record per CDR3 protein. Among fewer than 450,000 distinct CDR3 sequences listed, under 30% were seen once. This receptor was identified in a woman aged 18-49 years in good health. The chain employs TRBV14 and TRBJ2-3; D may be TRBD1 or TRBD2 (6 bases each). The sample taken for sequencing was PBMCs. The CDR3 DNA is TGTGCCAGCAGCCAAGTTGGGGGGCCCGATACGCAGTATTTT. Its translation: CASSQVGGPDTQYF.